The source of this T cell receptor (beta chain) is a study of sequential checkpoint blockade in melanoma. Background on the study: Arm A got nivolumab then ipilimumab; arm B the reverse, 1:1. Both treatment sequences were followed by maintenance nivolumab.

Using immunoSEQ multiplex PCR, the repertoire was profiled, and TCRdb retains in-frame clones only, with some absent. The data contain some 14,000 clones, around half of them singletons. The treatment denotes: randomized to nivolumab then ipilimumab (arm A) or the reverse (arm B). No patient had prior DNA-damaging chemotherapy. PBMC sorting kept live CD3+CD8+ cells without CD19 or CD56. The CDR3 is 16 residues long. J lost 6 bases, V lost 4 bases, and 8 bases had no gene match. CDR1 is MNHEY, CDR2 SVGAGI, per germline. The sequencing used CD8+ T cells sorted from blood (inferred from file names), collected from a patient given nivolumab and ipilimumab in sequence. J is TRBJ2-1 and V is TRBV6-5, with 11 positions matching TRBD2. This sequence originates from a human donor with melanoma. For the CDR3, the DNA is TGTGCCAGCAGTTCCCTAGGGACTAGCGGTTTCAATGAGCAGTTCTTC. It specifies CASSSLGTSGFNEQFF.